A single sample gave rise to the 18 T cell receptor beta chains below, sequenced in a study of T-cell reconstitution after alpha-beta-depleted transplantation in children. A TCRbeta library incorporating unique molecular identifiers was prepared. TCRdb reanalysed the PCR reads using MiXCR and keeps one entry per CDR3 protein. The repertoire holds fewer than 250,000 distinct CDR3 sequences, approximately 15% seen once, with around 45% in the top ten. Here the sequenced sample was PBMCs, mostly from graft donor cells, taken 360 days after TCRalphabeta/CD19-depleted stem cell transplant. Source of these receptors: a male patient between 2 and 10 years old who had a stem cell transplant for acute lymphoblastic leukemia, so the T cells may come from the graft donor.

The chain has TRBV15 and TRBJ1-4, with D uncertain. The V gene's germline CDR1 is LNHNV and CDR2 YYDKDF (reference sequence). The CDR3 runs 14 residues. Trimming removed 0 bases at V and 8 bases at J, with 10 bases between. The CDR3 loop reads CATSREQSGEKLFF. The CDR3 DNA reads TGTGCCACCAGCAGAGAACAGTCTGGGGAAAAACTGTTTTTT.

This clonotype was seen ten or more times. This chain connects TRBV12-3 or TRBV12-4 to TRBJ2-1; a possible D gene is TRBD2 (5 bases). This CDR3 contains 13 residues. The V end lost 7 bases, the J end lost 10 bases, and 17 bases lay between the germline ends. For the CDR3, the DNA is TGTGCCAGCATGTTTCGGGGATCTGGGGAGCAGTTCTTC. As protein: CASMFRGSGEQFF.

This clonotype was detected only a few times. The chain combines TRBV19 with TRBJ2-1; 7 bases are a match to TRBD1. CDR1 is LNHDA, CDR2 SQIVND, per germline (reference sequence). The CDR3 contains 14 residues. Trimming at V came to 7 bases and at J to 8 bases, leaving 11 bases not matched to a gene. The CDR3 here is CASTLSYRGDEQFF. The CDR3 nucleotides read TGTGCCAGTACCCTTAGTTACAGGGGCGATGAGCAGTTCTTC.

In its sample, this clonotype was seen a few times. The chain is built from TRBV12-3 or TRBV12-4 and TRBJ2-5, with D possibly being TRBD1 (6 bases). The CDR3 is made up of 14 amino acids. The V and J ends lost 4 bases and 6 bases respectively, with 15 bases between them. CDR3 sequence (DNA): TGTGCCAGCAGTTATAACAGGGTCGGGAAGACCCAGTACTTC. Its protein is CASSYNRVGKTQYF.

The V and J genes are TRBV5-1 and TRBJ1-2; 8 bases align to TRBD1. With V trimmed by 3 bases and J by 6 bases, 16 bases remained unmatched. Germline V lookup: CDR1 SGHRS, CDR2 YFSETQ. CDR3 length equals 17 residues. CDR3 sequence reads: CASSSSGTGAYIHGYTF. In DNA, the CDR3 is TGCGCCAGCAGCTCCTCGGGGACAGGTGCTTATATACATGGCTACACCTTC.

This clonotype was detected many times. This rearrangement joins TRBV7-4 to TRBJ2-7; 9 nucleotides agree with TRBD1. Per germline, CDR1 SGHVT and CDR2 SQSDAQ. This CDR3 comprises 15 residues. After removal of 5 bases from V and 2 bases from J, the junction contained 7 bases not matched to a gene. CDR3 sequence reads: CASSPDRGVAYEQYF. CDR3 sequence (DNA): TGTGCCAGCAGCCCAGACAGGGGGGTAGCCTACGAGCAGTACTTC.

This sequence joins TRBV12-3 or TRBV12-4 and TRBJ2-2, with 9 bases fitting TRBD2. V gave up 3 bases and J gave up 6 bases; unmatched junction bases: 8. The CDR3 is 16 amino acids. CDR3 bases: TGTGCCAGCAGTTTCTATACGCGGGGGGGTGCCGGGGAGCTGTTTTTT. This sequence encodes CASSFYTRGGAGELFF.

The chain uses TRBV5-1 and TRBJ2-3; 9 nucleotides agree with TRBD2. V lost 0 bases and J lost 3; bases outside the gene matches: 5. CDR1 SGHRS and CDR2 YFSETQ come from the germline V gene. The CDR3 spans 16 residues. CDR3 DNA sequence: TGCGCCAGCAGCTTGGCTAGCGGGGCTAGTACAGATACGCAGTATTTT. Translation gives CASSLASGASTDTQYF.

This chain uses TRBV5-5 with TRBJ2-3; D gene ambiguous. The CDR3 sequence is 14 residues long. Germline assignment: CDR1 SGHKS and CDR2 YYEKEE (reference sequence). The V and J ends lost 0 bases and 2 bases respectively, with 7 bases between them. The DNA for the CDR3 is TGTGCCAGCAGCTTGGACCAGTACACAGATACGCAGTATTTT. Its translation is CASSLDQYTDTQYF.

CDR3: CASSLTGGDEQFF. The CDR3 DNA is TGTGCCAGCAGCTTGACAGGGGGTGATGAGCAGTTCTTC. The chain is built from TRBV6-1 and TRBJ2-1; the match to TRBD1 covers 9 bases. Germline V gives CDR1 MNHNS, CDR2 SASEGT. V dropped 6 bases and J dropped 8; count of bases not matched to a gene: 5. This CDR3 is built from 13 residues.

This chain links TRBV20-1 with TRBJ2-1, with D possibly TRBD2 on 5 matching bases. CDR1 and CDR2 (germline): DFQATT, SNEGSKA (reference sequence). V lost 2 bases and J 5 bases, leaving 13 bases between the germline ends. The CDR3 is 14 amino acids. For the CDR3, the DNA is TGCAGTGCTAGACGCTCACTAGGGAACAATGAGCAGTTCTTC. Its protein is CSARRSLGNNEQFF.

This chain uses TRBV12-3 or TRBV12-4 with TRBJ2-3; D is possibly TRBD2 (5 bases). V dropped 5 bases and J dropped 4 bases, with 13 bases sitting between them. The CDR3 length is 14 residues. The DNA for the CDR3 is TGTGCCAGCAGTCGGAGGTTAGGGCCAGATACGCAGTATTTT. It specifies CASSRRLGPDTQYF.

V usage is TRBV6-5 and J usage is TRBJ2-7; D remains ambiguous. This CDR3 region has 14 residues. Germline V CDR1 and CDR2: MNHEY, SVGAGI. With 0 bases removed from V and 1 base from J, the gap between germline ends came to 7 bases. DNA for the CDR3: TGTGCCAGCAGTTACTCGACCCATTCCTACGAGCAGTACTTC. Its protein product is CASSYSTHSYEQYF.

This clonotype occurred a few times. This chain's CDR3 is CSVEGGQGASDIQYF. The CDR3 DNA reads TGCAGCGTTGAAGGGGGACAGGGGGCCTCGGACATTCAGTACTTC. The rearrangement joins TRBV29-1 to TRBJ2-4, with TRBD1 matching over 12 bases. The V segment lost 1 base and the J segment 8 bases; nucleotides outside the gene matches: 6. Germline V gene lookup returns CDR1 SQVTM and CDR2 ANQGSEA. CDR3 size: 15 residues.

The V call is TRBV10-3, the J call TRBJ1-1; TRBD1 matches 7 bases. V shed 6 bases and J 4 bases; nucleotides not matched to a gene: 8. CDR3 size: 14 residues. Germline V CDR1 and CDR2: ENHRY, SYGVKD. The CDR3 bases are TGTGCCATCAGGGGAGGGGGCCTCGGCACTGAAGCTTTCTTT. As protein: CAIRGGGLGTEAFF.

This clonotype has only a few counts. This sequence joins TRBV5-1 and TRBJ1-1, with D maybe TRBD1 (5 bases). CDR1 and CDR2 from the germline V gene are SGHRS and YFSETQ. Trimming pared 4 bases from V and 0 bases from J, leaving 10 bases between. The CDR3 is 14 residues long. In DNA form, the CDR3 reads TGCGCCAGCAGCCCGGGACTGATGAACACTGAAGCTTTCTTT. This gives the protein CASSPGLMNTEAFF.

This clonotype appeared a few times. The chain has TRBV5-1 and TRBJ2-7; D may be TRBD1 or TRBD2 (6 bases each). The V gene lost 4 bases and the J gene lost 2 bases, with 16 bases spanning the gap. The CDR3 length is 15 residues. The germline V gene has CDR1 SGHRS and CDR2 YFSETQ. The CDR3 sequence: CASSPGQRAPYEQYF. The CDR3 DNA reads as TGCGCCAGCAGCCCAGGACAGCGGGCGCCCTACGAGCAGTACTTC. Looking up the rest from reference TRBV5-1 and TRBJ2-7 gives the full variable domain: KAGVTQTPRYLIKTRGQQVTLSCSPISGHRSVSWYQQTPGQGLQFLFEYFSETQRNKGNFPGRFSGRQFSNSRSEMNVSTLELGDSALYLCASSPGQRAPYEQYFGPGTRLTVT.

This clonotype has a handful of counts. The chain joins TRBV9 to TRBJ2-3, with 7 bases that match TRBD2. The CDR3 covers 13 residues. Germline V gives CDR1 SGDLS, CDR2 YYNGEE. Unmatched junction bases numbered 6, after V lost 0 bases and J lost 11 bases. The CDR3 protein is CASSVASGGGQYF. The DNA of the CDR3 is TGTGCCAGCAGCGTAGCTTCGGGCGGGGGGCAGTATTTT.